This T cell receptor beta chain derives from a study of cytomegalovirus exposure and HLA in healthy donors. Overall study findings and caveats: It was found in a later analysis that first-cohort TCR clusters tended to co-occur in the 90 to 150 validation repertoires. The classifier reportedly diagnosed cytomegalovirus status with high specificity and sensitivity.

The data were produced by immunoSEQ multiplex PCR, yet TCRdb's version contains in-frame clones alone and is incomplete. This repertoire shows about 120,000 clones, approximately 91% found once; its top ten account for 2% to 2.5%. Concerning this clone itself: Antigen specificity is unknown.

Germline V gene data show CDR1 as SGHNT and CDR2 as YYREEE (reference sequence). Trimming took 4 bases from V and 4 from J; bases not matched to a gene: 13. The length of the CDR3 is 16 residues. The TCR originated in a woman aged 18 to 35 in good health and CMV-seronegative. V is TRBV5-4 and J is TRBJ2-7, with TRBD1 matching 8 bases. What was sequenced was PBMCs. The CDR3 loop is CASSPNRGVGRYEQYF. DNA of the CDR3: TGTGCCAGCAGCCCCAACAGGGGGGTAGGGAGGTACGAGCAGTACTTC.